This is a list of T cell receptor beta chains from one sample in a study of blood T cells in healthy people across ages. TCRdb passed the 5' RACE reads through MiXCR, listing each CDR3 protein once. The sample carries hundreds of thousands of distinct CDR3 sequences, over 40% recorded once. Sequencing input: blood. The receptors come from a woman of 80 years or more in good health. Both conserved end residues are part of each CDR3. D genes are given only for firm matches. The size entry is marked missing in some rows and otherwise reads once, few, many or a size class.

>TRBV7-2|TRBD2|TRBJ2-3|many|13
CASSVTSGVSQYF
TGTGCCAGCAGCGTCACTAGCGGGGTTTCGCAGTATTTT
>TRBV28|-|TRBJ1-2|-|16
CASSLWSLGENYGYTF
TGTGCCAGCAGTTTATGGAGTCTGGGAGAGAACTATGGCTACACCTTC
>TRBV19|-|TRBJ2-2|-|17
CASTPGIRTLNTGELFF
TGTGCCAGTACTCCAGGGATCCGGACACTGAACACCGGGGAGCTGTTTTTT
>TRBV20-1|TRBD1|TRBJ2-4|many|11
CTSGTGNIQYF
TGCACTTCCGGGACAGGGAACATTCAGTACTTC
>TRBV18|-|TRBJ2-1|few|14
CASSPRGSYNEQFF
TGTGCCAGCTCACCACGGGGATCCTACAATGAGCAGTTCTTC
>TRBV15|-|TRBJ2-5|-|16
CATSRYTRTWGETQYF
TGTGCCACCAGCAGATACACTCGGACCTGGGGAGAGACCCAGTACTTC
>TRBV2|TRBD1|TRBJ2-7|-|12
CATRGSGDEQYF
TGTGCCACCAGGGGGAGCGGCGACGAGCAGTACTTC
>TRBV3-1|-|TRBJ2-4|few|14
CASSQDSGRNIQYF
TGTGCCAGCAGCCAAGACTCAGGAAGAAACATTCAGTACTTC
>TRBV7-2|-|TRBJ2-3|-|13
CASNGANSDTQYF
TGTGCCAGCAATGGGGCGAACTCTGATACGCAGTATTTT
>TRBV24-1|-|TRBJ2-5|many|16
CATSDLSTGFQETQYF
TGTGCCACCAGTGACCTAAGTACAGGGTTTCAAGAGACCCAGTACTTC
>TRBV3-1|-|TRBJ2-5|-|19
CASRFTRSGTAGRKETQYF
TGTGCCAGCAGGTTCACAAGGTCGGGGACAGCGGGTCGAAAAGAGACCCAGTACTTC
>TRBV4-1|-|TRBJ1-4|-|16
CASSQTADPRREKLFF
TGCGCCAGCAGCCAAACTGCGGACCCTCGACGGGAAAAACTGTTTTTT
>TRBV7-9|-|TRBJ2-7|-|15
CASSLVRLEIYEQYF
TGTGCCAGCAGCTTAGTTCGCCTAGAAATCTACGAGCAGTACTTC
>TRBV29-1|-|TRBJ1-2|-|13
CSVDSPRGGGYTF
TGCAGCGTTGACTCCCCTAGGGGTGGAGGCTACACCTTC
>TRBV6-6|TRBD1|TRBJ1-2|many|15
CASSPQNRQGGGYTF
TGTGCCAGCAGTCCCCAAAACCGACAGGGGGGTGGCTACACCTTC